The clone carrying this T cell receptor beta chain was recorded many times. Its antigen is currently unknown. The data are from a study of T cells after yellow fever vaccination. V lost 8 bases to trimming and J lost 3 bases, with 20 bases between them. This CDR3 has 15 residues. Germline V CDR1 and CDR2: MNHEY, SMNVEV (reference sequence). Study-wide findings and caveats: The secondary response peaked faster, at day 5 versus 15, but was weaker. Contamination of FACS-sorted repertoires by abundant clonotypes from the bulk population could occur. Post-booster samples contained most primary-vaccination clones (approximately 95% CD4, about 90% CD8).

TCRdb re-derived calls from the 5' RACE reads in MiXCR, one entry per CDR3 protein. The sample has about 50,000 distinct CDR3 sequences; roughly 7.3% are singletons. The chain couples TRBV27 to TRBJ2-7; D might be TRBD2 (6 bases). This clonotype was obtained from a man aged 18 to 30 who received the YFV17D yellow fever vaccine. The sample in question was CD8+ T cells sorted from PBMCs, obtained around 14 days after the first yellow fever vaccination. This CDR3 is CASGYTGGSIYEQYF. In nucleotides, the CDR3 is TGTGCCAGCGGTTATACCGGGGGTAGTATCTACGAGCAGTACTTC.